Below are 10 T cell receptor beta chains sequenced from a single sample in a study of T cells expressing NK-cell markers. TCRdb reanalyzed the 5' RACE reads and collapses them to one entry per CDR3 protein, without DNA. The sample includes 160,000 or so distinct CDR3 sequences. The specimen sequenced was blood T cells: a sorted CD56 or NKG2C T cell subset, CD4+ or CD8+ T cells, or bulk PBMC T cells (not recorded which). These receptors originate from a woman aged 18-70 years in good health.

The chain couples TRBV2 to TRBJ2-6; TCRdb indicates TRBD2, and absent DNA this call remains unverified. This CDR3 is built from 16 residues. Germline-derived CDR1 and CDR2 are SNHLY and FYNNEI. The CDR3 spells CASSDGTVSGANVLTF.

The chain carries TRBV7-2 and TRBJ2-7; TCRdb picks TRBD2, but there is no DNA to check that call. Germline CDR1 reads SGHTA; CDR2 reads FQGNSA. This CDR3 is 15 amino acids long. CDR3 in amino acids: CASSSGLAGPHEQYF. The entire variable domain, with the rest obtained from reference TRBV7-2 and TRBJ2-7, is as follows: GAGVSQSPSNKVTEKGKDVELRCDPISGHTALYWYRQSLGQGLEFLIYFQGNSAPDKSGLPSDRFSAERTGGSVSTLTIQRTQQEDSAVYLCASSSGLAGPHEQYFGPGTRLTVT.

The V call is TRBV6-1, the J call TRBJ1-4. CDR3 length: 15 residues. Germline V gene lookup returns CDR1 MNHNS and CDR2 SASEGT. The CDR3 sequence: CASSPYDAYESGLFF.

This chain links TRBV27 with TRBJ1-4; checking the TCRdb D call of TRBD1 is not possible without DNA. CDR3 length: 12 amino acids. Germline V gene lookup returns CDR1 MNHEY and CDR2 SMNVEV (reference sequence). The CDR3 protein is CASSFRDEKLFF.

The chain carries TRBV6-5 and TRBJ1-2. The CDR3 has 13 residues. Germline V lookup: CDR1 MNHEY, CDR2 SVGAGI. CDR3 amino acids: CASSYTENYGYTF.

The V and J genes are TRBV24-1 and TRBJ2-3; checking the TCRdb D call of TRBD1 is not possible without DNA. Germline lookup yields CDR1 KGHDR and CDR2 SFDVKD. This CDR3 is 17 amino acids long. This CDR3 reads CATSSGTRFGGTDTQYF.

V and J are TRBV3-1 and TRBJ1-2. This CDR3 contains 13 residues. Germline assignment: CDR1 LGHDT and CDR2 YNNKEL (reference sequence). This chain's CDR3 is CASSPGPWHGYTF.

The J gene is TRBJ1-2, the V gene TRBV3-1; TCRdb gives TRBD1 as the D gene, but with no DNA this cannot be confirmed. There are 13 residues in the CDR3. CDR1 is LGHDT, CDR2 YNNKEL, per germline (reference sequence). The CDR3 is CASSLQGAFGYTF.

V usage is TRBV5-1 and J usage is TRBJ1-2; TCRdb gives TRBD1 as the D gene, but with no DNA this cannot be confirmed. The CDR3 length is 14 residues. Germline loops: CDR1 SGHRS, CDR2 YFSETQ. The CDR3 region is CASSLTRDNYGYTF.

The chain has TRBV5-1 and TRBJ2-3; there is no DNA to check the TCRdb D call of TRBD2. The germline gives CDR1 SGHRS, CDR2 YFSETQ. The CDR3 totals 16 residues. The CDR3: CASSRRTSGRIDTQYF.